The 12 T cell receptor beta chains below all came from one sample that was sequenced in a study of cytomegalovirus exposure and HLA in healthy donors. Primers included in the PCR were 60 Vbeta and 13 Jbeta primers. Only in-frame clones appear in the TCRdb table, and some are missing; sequencing was by immunoSEQ multiplex PCR. The sample contains 200,000 to 250,000 clones, around four fifths of which appear only once. The specimen sequenced was PBMCs. All receptors come from a woman aged 40 to 50 in good health and CMV-seronegative.

The rearrangement joins TRBV9 to TRBJ2-3; 8 bases map to TRBD2. Germline assignment: CDR1 SGDLS and CDR2 YYNGEE. CDR3 size: 17 residues. Trimming removed 0 bases from V and 2 bases from J; junction bases left unmatched: 8. CDR3 sequence reads: CASSVAGSGGLTDTQYF. CDR3 DNA: TGTGCCAGCAGCGTAGCGGGATCGGGGGGGCTCACAGATACGCAGTATTTT.

The V gene is TRBV5-1, the J gene TRBJ2-7; a weak D match, TRBD1 (6 bases). In germline, CDR1 is SGHRS, CDR2 YFSETQ. V was shortened by 5 bases and J by 3 bases, with 12 bases between the two germline ends. This CDR3 has 13 residues. The chain's CDR3 is CASRATGVYEQYF. CDR3 DNA: TGCGCCAGCAGAGCGACAGGAGTCTACGAGCAGTACTTC.

The chain links TRBV30 to TRBJ1-2, with a weak D call TRBD1 (5 bases). This CDR3 contains 12 residues. Deletions cut 2 bases from V and 2 bases from J, with 6 bases between. Germline CDR1 and CDR2: GTSNPN and SVGIG (reference sequence). CDR3 sequence reads: CAWSHRNYGYTF. As DNA, the CDR3 is TGTGCCTGGAGTCACAGGAACTATGGCTACACCTTC.

V usage is TRBV4-1 and J usage is TRBJ2-2, with D possibly matching TRBD2 (7 bases). Germline values: CDR1 MGHRA, CDR2 YSYEKL. The ends were cut back, 4 bases at V and 8 bases at J, with 23 bases in the middle. The CDR3 contains 17 residues. CDR3 DNA sequence: TGCGCCAGCAGCCTCGTGGAGGGGGGGTATACACCTGGGGAGCTGTTTTTT. It is translated as CASSLVEGGYTPGELFF.

The chain couples TRBV5-4 to TRBJ2-5; 12 bases are shared with TRBD1. Per the germline V gene, CDR1 is SGHNT and CDR2 is YYREEE (reference sequence). Trimming removed 4 bases from V and 5 bases from J; junction bases left unmatched: 9. The CDR3 extends over 16 amino acids. The CDR3, as DNA: TGTGCCAGCAGCCTTCCAGGGACAGGGGGCTTGGAGACCCAGTACTTC. As protein: CASSLPGTGGLETQYF.

The rearrangement uses TRBV18 and TRBJ1-5; the match to TRBD1 covers 7 bases. Germline V gene lookup returns CDR1 KGHSH and CDR2 LQKENI. The CDR3 runs 13 residues. V shed 4 bases and J 4 bases; nucleotides not matched to a gene: 1. The CDR3 here is CASSLQGNQPQHF. The CDR3 region has the DNA TGTGCCAGCTCACTACAGGGGAATCAGCCCCAGCATTTT. The variable domain in full, with the rest retrieved from reference TRBV18 and TRBJ1-5, is NAGVMQNPRHLVRRRGQEARLRCSPMKGHSHVYWYRQLPEEGLKFMVYLQKENIIDESGMPKERFSAEFPKEGPSILRIQQVVRGDSAAYFCASSLQGNQPQHFGDGTRLSIL.

The V gene is TRBV13, the J gene TRBJ2-3; possible D gene TRBD1, 6 bases. The CDR3 is 17 amino acids. The germline V gene has CDR1 PRHDT and CDR2 FYEKMQ (reference sequence). V was trimmed by 3 bases and J by 4 bases, leaving 20 bases between them. CDR3 amino acids: CASSFRLTGTSADTQYF. CDR3 bases: TGTGCCAGCAGCTTTCGTCTGACGGGGACATCGGCAGATACGCAGTATTTT.

This clone was found once. The gene calls are TRBV13 and TRBJ2-2; TRBD2 agrees at 7 bases. V was pared by 6 bases and J by 7 bases, with 5 bases of the junction left unmatched. CDR3 length equals 13 residues. CDR1 and CDR2 from the germline V gene are PRHDT and FYEKMQ (reference sequence). The CDR3 DNA sequence: TGTGCCAGCAGTTTAACGGGGGGCGGGGAGCTGTTTTTT. Encoded protein: CASSLTGGGELFF. The full variable domain, in which reference TRBV13 and TRBJ2-2 provide the parts outside the CDR3, is AAGVIQSPRHLIKEKRETATLKCYPIPRHDTVYWYQQGPGQDPQFLISFYEKMQSDKGSIPDRFSAQQFSDYHSELNMSSLELGDSALYFCASSLTGGGELFFGEGSRLTVL.

The rearrangement uses TRBV30 and TRBJ1-2; 8 nucleotides match TRBD1. The germline V gene encodes CDR1 GTSNPN and CDR2 SVGIG (reference sequence). The J segment lost 6 bases and the V segment lost 5 bases, leaving 17 bases of the junction unmatched. The CDR3 runs 16 residues. The CDR3 protein is CAWYHVRPGQDHGYTF. The CDR3 coding sequence is TGTGCCTGGTACCACGTAAGACCGGGACAGGATCATGGCTACACCTTC.

The V and J genes are TRBV5-6 and TRBJ2-5, with D perhaps matching TRBD1 (5 bases). In germline, CDR1 is SGHDT, CDR2 YYEEEE. The CDR3 is 12 amino acids. Trimming cost V 4 bases and J 5 bases, with 9 bases left between them. CDR3 nucleotides: TGTGCCAGCAGCCCAGGGAAGGAGACCCAGTACTTC. This encodes CASSPGKETQYF.

The chain joins TRBV2 to TRBJ2-3; D ambiguous. Germline V gene sequence: CDR1 SNHLY, CDR2 FYNNEI. The CDR3 loop spans 12 amino acids. V lost 4 bases, J lost 6 bases, and 8 bases lay in between. The CDR3 DNA is TGTGCCAGCAGTGTCACTACGGATACGCAGTATTTT. As protein: CASSVTTDTQYF.

The chain couples TRBV5-4 to TRBJ1-6; D not resolved. Germline V gives CDR1 SGHNT, CDR2 YYREEE (reference sequence). Trimming shortened V by 0 bases and J by 7 bases, and 11 bases separated the two germline ends. The CDR3 sequence is 15 residues long. The CDR3 region has the DNA TGTGCCAGCAGCTTGGCGGCCTTGGGCAATTCACCCCTCCACTTT. Translating it yields CASSLAALGNSPLHF.